One sample yielded the 15 T cell receptor beta chains listed below, sequenced in a study of blood T cell repertoires in COVID-19. Profiled with immunoSEQ multiplex PCR; TCRdb holds only in-frame clones, not every one. This table has fewer than 250,000 clones, around 90% appearing once. The sample was PBMCs or T cells enriched from blood (not recorded which). All receptors come from a woman younger than 45 with acute COVID-19.

V and J are TRBV2 and TRBJ2-6; 10 bases map to TRBD1. CDR3 length equals 16 residues. V dropped 6 bases and J dropped 1; count of bases not matched to a gene: 3. Per germline, CDR1 SNHLY and CDR2 FYNNEI. The CDR3 nucleotides read TGTGCCAGCAGGACAGGGGGCGCTTCTGGGGCCAACGTCCTGACTTTC. Amino acids: CASRTGGASGANVLTF. Combining the CDR3 with reference TRBV2 and TRBJ2-6 gives the whole variable domain EPEVTQTPSHQVTQMGQEVILRCVPISNHLYFYWYRQILGQKVEFLVSFYNNEISEKSEIFDDQFSVERPDGSNFTLKIRSTKLEDSAMYFCASRTGGASGANVLTFGAGSRLTVL.

This clone occurred once. The J gene is TRBJ2-1, the V gene TRBV24-1; a possible D gene is TRBD2 (6 bases). The germline V gene encodes CDR1 KGHDR and CDR2 SFDVKD. CDR3 length: 14 residues. Trimming took off 4 bases at V and 0 bases at J, with 6 bases between the two ends. The CDR3 DNA reads TGTGCCACCAGTGACGGGAGCTCCTACAATGAGCAGTTCTTC. Translating it yields CATSDGSSYNEQFF.

As to this clone: The sample has other DNA sequences that encode this CDR3 too. This chain joins TRBV12-3 or TRBV12-4 and TRBJ1-4, with D tentatively TRBD1 (5 bases). Trimming shortened V by 8 bases and J by 8 bases, and 12 bases separated the two germline ends. This CDR3 spans 12 amino acids. The CDR3 nucleotides read TGTGCCAGCTCCCCGGGGGAGGAAAAACTGTTTTTT. It translates to CASSPGEEKLFF.

The chain is built from TRBV18 and TRBJ1-6; 10 bases are shared with TRBD1. The CDR3 extends over 16 amino acids. J gave up 5 bases and V 3 bases, and 4 bases lay outside the gene matches. CDR1 and CDR2 from the germline V gene are KGHSH and LQKENI. In nucleotides, the CDR3 is TGTGCCAGCTCACCGATCGGGACAGGGGATAATTCACCCCTCCACTTT. Translated, it gives CASSPIGTGDNSPLHF.

This chain uses TRBV10-3 with TRBJ2-7, with TRBD1 matching over 7 bases. Germline assignment: CDR1 ENHRY and CDR2 SYGVKD. CDR3 length equals 12 residues. The ends lost 11 bases at V and 2 bases at J; junction bases unmatched: 6. The CDR3 loop is CASQGLTYEQYF. CDR3 nucleotides: TGTGCCTCACAGGGGTTAACCTACGAGCAGTACTTC.

V and J are TRBV5-1 and TRBJ2-7; the D gene is possibly TRBD1 (6 bases). In germline, CDR1 is SGHRS, CDR2 YFSETQ. CDR3 length: 13 residues. Trimming removed 0 bases from V and 7 bases from J, with 11 bases in between. The CDR3 nucleotides are TGCGCCAGCAGCTTGGACAGGGTGAGGGAGCAGTACTTC. This encodes CASSLDRVREQYF.

This chain links TRBV12-3 or TRBV12-4 with TRBJ1-1; D is uncertain. This CDR3 has 13 amino acids. V dropped 5 bases and J dropped 8 bases, with 15 bases sitting between them. DNA for the CDR3: TGTGCCAGCAGTATGCTCAGGAAGTCGGAAGCTTTCTTT. It is translated as CASSMLRKSEAFF.

This rearrangement joins TRBV9 to TRBJ2-7; D perhaps matches TRBD2 (6 bases). Germline V gene lookup returns CDR1 SGDLS and CDR2 YYNGEE. The CDR3 runs to 14 residues. The germline V and J ends were trimmed by 0 bases and 3 bases, with 10 bases remaining between them. The CDR3 loop reads CASSVGGTGYEQYF. The CDR3, as DNA: TGTGCCAGCAGCGTAGGGGGGACTGGCTACGAGCAGTACTTC.

The rearrangement joins TRBV25-1 to TRBJ2-3, with 8 nucleotides matching TRBD2. Looked up from germline, CDR1 is MGHDK and CDR2 is SYGVNS. Trimming took 7 bases from V and 1 from J; bases not matched to a gene: 7. This CDR3 is built from 15 residues. DNA of the CDR3: TGTGCCAGCACCCAGCCGGGACTAGGCACAGATACGCAGTATTTT. Encoded protein: CASTQPGLGTDTQYF.

This chain links TRBV10-3 with TRBJ2-2; 14 nucleotides agree with TRBD2. CDR1 is ENHRY and CDR2 is SYGVKD in the germline V gene. V lost 10 bases and J lost 1; bases outside the gene matches: 8. The CDR3 has 17 residues. This CDR3 is CATLRLAGGRNTGELFF. The CDR3 nucleotides read TGTGCCACCTTACGACTAGCGGGGGGGCGGAACACCGGGGAGCTGTTTTTT.

J is TRBJ1-4 and V is TRBV11-2, with a weak D call TRBD1 (5 bases). The germline gives CDR1 SGHAT, CDR2 FQNNGV. Trimming removed 5 bases from V and 8 bases from J, with 18 bases in between. This CDR3 region has 15 residues. The CDR3 protein is CASSPPIGGKEKLFF. The CDR3 bases are TGTGCCAGCAGCCCGCCAATCGGGGGAAAAGAAAAACTGTTTTTT.

The V and J genes are TRBV27 and TRBJ1-1; no definite D call. CDR1 and CDR2 (germline): MNHEY, SMNVEV (reference sequence). Trimming cost V 3 bases and J 1 base, with 6 bases left between them. This CDR3 has 13 residues. This CDR3 is CASSLRWNTEAFF. Here the CDR3 DNA reads TGTGCCAGCAGTTTGCGGTGGAACACTGAAGCTTTCTTT.

The chain has TRBV11-2 and TRBJ1-1; D is undetermined. The germline CDR1 and CDR2 sequences are SGHAT and FQNNGV. The CDR3 totals 16 residues. V gave up 0 bases and J gave up 1 base, with 12 bases separating them. For the CDR3, the DNA is TGTGCCAGCAGCTTAGACCGATGGGGAGAGAACACTGAAGCTTTCTTT. Translated: CASSLDRWGENTEAFF. Based on the CDR3 plus reference TRBV11-2 and TRBJ1-1, the full variable domain is EAGVAQSPRYKIIEKRQSVAFWCNPISGHATLYWYQQILGQGPKLLIQFQNNGVVDDSQLPKDRFSAERLKGVDSTLKIQPAKLEDSAVYLCASSLDRWGENTEAFFGQGTRLTVV.

J is TRBJ1-1 and V is TRBV25-1; D is possibly TRBD1 (6 bases). The V end lost 6 bases, the J end lost 0 bases, and 11 bases lay between the germline ends. The CDR3 is 14 amino acids. Germline values: CDR1 MGHDK, CDR2 SYGVNS. The CDR3 loop is CASSPDSMNTEAFF. For the CDR3, the DNA is TGTGCCAGCAGCCCGGACAGCATGAACACTGAAGCTTTCTTT. The full variable domain, with the rest looked up from reference TRBV25-1 and TRBJ1-1, is EADIYQTPRYLVIGTGKKITLECSQTMGHDKMYWYQQDPGMELHLIHYSYGVNSTEKGDLSSESTVSRIRTEHFPLTLESARPSHTSQYLCASSPDSMNTEAFFGQGTRLTVV.

V is TRBV10-3 and J is TRBJ1-5, with D uncertain. CDR3 length: 16 amino acids. Germline V gives CDR1 ENHRY, CDR2 SYGVKD. Trimming removed 0 bases from V and 3 bases from J, with 12 bases in between. For the CDR3, the DNA is TGTGCCATCAGTGAGTCGACGATCCGGGACAATCAGCCCCAGCATTTT. This sequence encodes CAISESTIRDNQPQHF.